Presented here are 3 T cell receptor beta chains from one specimen sequenced in a study of identical twins. TCRdb fed the 5' RACE reads into MiXCR, producing one record per CDR3 protein. The sample shows about 530,000 distinct CDR3 sequences, 20% to 25% of them seen only once. These data also featured in a second study, about yellow fever vaccine responses in identical twins.

The sequenced sample consisted of CD4+ T cells sorted from blood. These TCRs come from a woman younger than 35 in good health.

This rearrangement joins TRBV4-2 to TRBJ2-1, with 8 nucleotides matching TRBD2. CDR1 and CDR2 from the germline V gene are LGHNA and YNFKEQ. The V segment lost 11 bases and the J segment 8 bases; nucleotides outside the gene matches: 5. The CDR3 consists of 11 residues. The CDR3 loop reads CAATGGDEQFF. In DNA form, the CDR3 reads TGTGCCGCGACCGGGGGGGATGAGCAGTTCTTC.

The chain uses TRBV2 and TRBJ1-4; 7 positions agree with TRBD1. The J segment lost 4 bases and the V segment lost 3 bases, leaving 11 bases of the junction unmatched. This CDR3 region has 17 residues. CDR1 SNHLY and CDR2 FYNNEI come from the germline V gene. CDR3 sequence reads: CASSDLPRGTRNEKLFF. The CDR3 DNA reads as TGTGCCAGCAGTGATCTCCCCAGGGGGACCCGTAATGAAAAACTGTTTTTT.

There are a few counts of this clonotype. The rearrangement uses TRBV3-1 and TRBJ2-1; tentatively, D is TRBD1 (5 bases). The CDR3 is 14 residues long. V was cut by 4 bases and J by 4 bases, with 11 bases left in between. Germline loops: CDR1 LGHDT, CDR2 YNNKEL (reference sequence). The DNA for the CDR3 is TGTGCCAGCAGCCCTACCGCAGGGTACAATGAGCAGTTCTTC. Its translation: CASSPTAGYNEQFF.